The clone carrying this TCR beta chain was picked up one time. Its antigen remains unknown. Deletions cut 2 bases from V and 4 bases from J, with 9 bases between. Looked up from germline, CDR1 is DFQATT and CDR2 is SNEGSKA (reference sequence). The length of the CDR3 is 12 residues. Using a J-beta primer mix together with a sample-barcoded 5' primer, a second PCR was run for roughly 7 to 12 cycles. TCRdb redid the calling of the 5' RACE reads with MiXCR, one entry per CDR3 protein. Of 1 million or so distinct CDR3 sequences listed, over 35% were seen once; the top ten hold 18%. Per individual sample, total RNA of at least 6 micrograms was extracted. This sample is drawn from a study of blood T cells in healthy people across ages. Study-level points and caveats: Fewer expanded clones and more diversity marked long-lived versus aged donors.

The source of this sequence is a woman aged 55-70 years in good health. Source material: blood. The rearrangement links TRBV20-1 to TRBJ2-7, with D hard to call. The CDR3 region is CSARRHLYEQYF. DNA for the CDR3: TGCAGTGCTAGACGGCACCTTTACGAGCAGTACTTC.